Each of the 28 T cell receptor beta chains below was sequenced from the same sample in a study of neurological immune-mediated disorders. TCRdb reprocessed the 5' RACE reads with MiXCR, giving one entry per CDR3 protein. The repertoire has about 58,000 distinct CDR3 sequences, around 4% of them found once; the top ten carry roughly 1.5%. Input material: PBMCs. The receptors here all came from a man under 40 with multiple sclerosis.

In this sample, this clonotype turned up many times. The J gene is TRBJ2-7, the V gene TRBV5-6; D unclear. CDR1 SGHDT and CDR2 YYEEEE come from the germline V gene. The CDR3 consists of 13 residues. V lost 4 bases and J 3 bases, leaving 11 bases between the germline ends. DNA of the CDR3: TGTGCCAGCAGCCCTAGTAGAAACTACGAGCAGTACTTC. Translating it yields CASSPSRNYEQYF.

A few counts support this clonotype. A much larger clone differs by one base, so this may be a read error. The V call is TRBV5-1, the J call TRBJ1-1; D gene ambiguous. This CDR3 is built from 13 residues. Germline V CDR1 and CDR2: SGHRS, YFSETQ. The germline V and J ends were trimmed by 5 bases and 1 base, with 9 bases remaining between them. DNA of the CDR3: TGCGCCAGCAGGTTGAAGGGGAACACTGAAGCTTTCTTT. Its protein product is CASRLKGNTEAFF.

In its sample, this clonotype was seen a few times. The J gene is TRBJ2-5, the V gene TRBV6-2 or TRBV6-3, with TRBD2 identical over 7 bases. The CDR3 spans 13 residues. CDR1 MNHEY and CDR2 SVGEGT come from the germline V gene. J gave up 3 bases and V 6 bases, and 4 bases lay outside the gene matches. CDR3 region: CASRTLAKETQYF. In DNA, the CDR3 is TGTGCCAGCAGGACACTAGCGAAAGAGACCCAGTACTTC.

This clonotype was observed many times. The chain recombines TRBV12-3 or TRBV12-4 with TRBJ2-1, with 12 bases matching TRBD1. This CDR3 region has 15 residues. V lost 6 bases to trimming and J lost 6 bases; unmatched junction nucleotides: 6. CDR3 sequence (DNA): TGTGCCAGCAGCTCCCGGGACAGGGGGCTCAATGAGCAGTTCTTC. It is translated as CASSSRDRGLNEQFF.

This clonotype was counted ten times or more. The CDR3 loop reads CASRPPETGYAFF. The CDR3 DNA reads as TGTGCCAGCAGACCCCCGGAGACGGGGTACGCTTTCTTT. The gene calls are TRBV6-5 and TRBJ1-1; D uncertain. CDR3 size: 13 residues. CDR1 MNHEY and CDR2 SVGAGI come from the germline V gene. The V and J ends lost 6 bases and 11 bases respectively, with 19 bases between them.

This clonotype was recorded at least ten times. This CDR3 reads CASSLRSRESPEETQYF. CDR3 bases: TGTGCCAGCAGCTTACGGTCCCGTGAGAGTCCCGAAGAGACCCAGTACTTC. The J gene is TRBJ2-5, the V gene TRBV7-9; D gene unclear. The CDR3 contains 17 residues. V was cut by 2 bases and J by 3 bases, with 19 bases left in between. Germline V CDR1 and CDR2: SEHNR, FQNEAQ (reference sequence). The full variable domain, rest sourced from reference TRBV7-9 and TRBJ2-5, is DTGVSQNPRHKITKRGQNVTFRCDPISEHNRLYWYRQTLGQGPEFLTYFQNEAQLEKSRLLSDRFSAERPKGSFSTLEIQRTEQGDSAMYLCASSLRSRESPEETQYFGPGTRLLVL.

Ten or more counts support this clonotype. The chain recombines TRBV7-9 with TRBJ2-1; TRBD2 matches 10 bases. Germline V gives CDR1 SEHNR, CDR2 FQNEAQ (reference sequence). With V trimmed by 2 bases and J by 10 bases, 20 bases remained unmatched. The CDR3 covers 19 residues. CDR3 DNA sequence: TGTGCCAGCAGCTTAATTAGGGGAACCCTAGCGGGAGTCCCTCAGGAGCAGTTCTTC. This encodes CASSLIRGTLAGVPQEQFF.

This clonotype was seen ten or more times. This rearrangement joins TRBV5-5 to TRBJ2-4; possible D gene TRBD2, 5 bases. Germline CDR1 and CDR2: SGHKS and YYEKEE (reference sequence). V was trimmed by 4 bases and J by 5 bases, leaving 16 bases between them. The CDR3 contains 15 residues. The CDR3 DNA reads TGTGCCAGCAGCCTACTCTTGGGAGAGCAAAACATTCAGTACTTC. It codes for CASSLLLGEQNIQYF. Full variable domain (remainder filled in from reference TRBV5-5 and TRBJ2-4): DAGVTQSPTHLIKTRGQQVTLRCSPISGHKSVSWYQQVLGQGPQFIFQYYEKEERGRGNFPDRFSARQFPNYSSELNVNALLLGDSALYLCASSLLLGEQNIQYFGAGTRLSVL.

Ten or more counts support this clonotype. CDR3 amino acids: CASSVAGNEKLFF. The CDR3, as DNA: TGTGCCAGCAGCGTAGCCGGGAATGAAAAACTGTTTTTT. The chain recombines TRBV9 with TRBJ1-4; D gene uncertain. The CDR3 contains 13 residues. Germline CDR1 reads SGDLS; CDR2 reads YYNGEE. Trimming left V 0 bases short and J 5 bases short, with 5 bases between.

This clonotype is labeled as medium-sized. The chain uses TRBV20-1 and TRBJ2-1, with a weak D call TRBD1 (5 bases). This CDR3 contains 15 residues. Germline V gene data show CDR1 as DFQATT and CDR2 as SNEGSKA (reference sequence). The V end was cut by 5 bases, the J end by 0 bases, with 14 bases between. The CDR3 here is CSAPPRASSYNEQFF. The CDR3 DNA reads as TGCAGTGCTCCACCCAGGGCCAGCTCCTACAATGAGCAGTTCTTC.

This clonotype appeared many times. The chain joins TRBV9 to TRBJ2-7; D is perhaps TRBD2 (5 bases). The germline CDR1 and CDR2 sequences are SGDLS and YYNGEE. Deletions cut 4 bases from V and 6 bases from J, with 20 bases between. The length of the CDR3 is 15 residues. The CDR3 region has the DNA TGTGCCAGCAGCCGACTGGACTCGAAGTGGGGCGAGCAGTACTTC. It specifies CASSRLDSKWGEQYF.

This clonotype occurred many times. This chain links TRBV7-2 with TRBJ2-3, with TRBD2 as a possible D gene (5 bases). The CDR3 covers 14 residues. Trimming removed 3 bases at V and 3 bases at J, with 10 bases between. Germline V gives CDR1 SGHTA, CDR2 FQGNSA. The CDR3 DNA sequence: TGTGCCAGCAGCTTGAGATTAGCGACAGATACGCAGTATTTT. Translated: CASSLRLATDTQYF.

This clonotype showed up many times. The J gene is TRBJ1-1, the V gene TRBV7-9; perhaps TRBD1 as D (6 bases). The CDR3 sequence is 15 residues long. Trimming took 0 bases from V and 3 from J, leaving 11 bases between them. Per the germline V gene, CDR1 is SEHNR and CDR2 is FQNEAQ (reference sequence). The CDR3 sequence is CASSLAGGRDTEAFF. For the CDR3, the DNA is TGTGCCAGCAGCTTAGCAGGGGGTAGGGACACTGAAGCTTTCTTT.

This clonotype came up many times. The chain uses TRBV12-3 or TRBV12-4 and TRBJ1-4; no clear D gene. Trimming cost V 1 base and J 4 bases, with 10 bases left between them. The CDR3 loop spans 15 amino acids. The CDR3 loop reads CASSLGSGHNEKLFF. In DNA, the CDR3 is TGTGCCAGCAGTTTAGGGTCAGGTCATAATGAAAAACTGTTTTTT.

This clonotype came up many times. This rearrangement joins TRBV5-1 to TRBJ1-4; D is perhaps TRBD1 (6 bases). The V and J ends lost 2 bases and 4 bases respectively, with 9 bases between them. Germline-derived CDR1 and CDR2 are SGHRS and YFSETQ. This CDR3 is 14 amino acids long. The chain's CDR3 is CASSFGGHNEKLFF. DNA of the CDR3: TGCGCCAGCAGCTTCGGGGGACATAATGAAAAACTGTTTTTT. The variable domain in full, with the rest retrieved from reference TRBV5-1 and TRBJ1-4, is KAGVTQTPRYLIKTRGQQVTLSCSPISGHRSVSWYQQTPGQGLQFLFEYFSETQRNKGNFPGRFSGRQFSNSRSEMNVSTLELGDSALYLCASSFGGHNEKLFFGSGTQLSVL.

This clonotype showed up many times. No DNA is shown, since the ends of the CDR3 on it are uncertain; the CDR3 is the one TCRdb lists. CDR3 protein: CSVWTGSFLETQYF. The V and J genes are TRBV29-1 and TRBJ2-5; TRBD1, the table's D call, lacks a check against the DNA. In germline, CDR1 is SQVTM, CDR2 ANQGSEA. The CDR3 spans 14 amino acids, including both terminal residues.

Details on this clonotype: A much larger clone lies a single base off, so this may be a read error. The missing conserved phenylalanine or tryptophan at the end of this CDR3 makes a read error likely. The chain links TRBV29-1 to TRBJ1-2; TRBD1 agrees at 8 bases. This CDR3 comprises 14 residues. V shed 6 bases and J 5 bases; nucleotides not matched to a gene: 11. Germline CDR1 reads SQVTM; CDR2 reads ANQGSEA. The CDR3 protein is CSVPGQATEYGYTL. The CDR3 region has the DNA TGCAGCGTCCCGGGACAGGCAACCGAATATGGCTACACCCTC.

This clonotype was counted only a few times. The chain couples TRBV3-1 to TRBJ1-1, with D hard to call. The CDR3 is 15 residues long. Trimming removed 0 bases from V and 1 base from J, with 9 bases in between. Germline V lookup: CDR1 LGHDT, CDR2 YNNKEL (reference sequence). This CDR3 is CASSQDYSGNTEAFF. The CDR3 region has the DNA TGTGCCAGCAGCCAAGATTACTCCGGGAACACTGAAGCTTTCTTT. The full variable domain, rest sourced from reference TRBV3-1 and TRBJ1-1, is DTAVSQTPKYLVTQMGNDKSIKCEQNLGHDTMYWYKQDSKKFLKIMFSYNNKELIINETVPNRFSPKSPDKAHLNLHINSLELGDSAVYFCASSQDYSGNTEAFFGQGTRLTVV.

This clonotype was recorded many times. The chain couples TRBV12-3 or TRBV12-4 to TRBJ2-7, with D unclear. Trimming left V 1 base short and J 1 base short, with 11 bases between. The CDR3 is made up of 15 amino acids. CDR3 bases: TGTGCCAGCAGTTTAGAACCAATTGGGTCCTACGAGCAGTACTTC. This codes for CASSLEPIGSYEQYF.

In this sample, this clonotype turned up many times. This chain uses TRBV29-1 with TRBJ2-5, with D tentatively TRBD2 (5 bases). The CDR3 loop spans 14 amino acids. CDR1 is SQVTM, CDR2 ANQGSEA, per germline. Trimming cost V 5 bases and J 3 bases, with 16 bases left between them. CDR3 loop: CSVRPWTGKETQYF. The CDR3 nucleotides read TGCAGCGTTAGGCCGTGGACGGGGAAAGAGACCCAGTACTTC.

This clonotype was seen repeatedly, ten times or more. The gene calls are TRBV5-6 and TRBJ2-3; possible D gene TRBD2, 7 bases. From germline, CDR1 is SGHDT and CDR2 YYEEEE. Trimming removed 0 bases at V and 2 bases at J, with 13 bases between. This CDR3 spans 16 amino acids. The CDR3 loop reads CASSLGRGLSTDTQYF. The DNA of the CDR3 is TGTGCCAGCAGCTTGGGGCGGGGGCTTTCCACAGATACGCAGTATTTT. Filled out from reference TRBV5-6 and TRBJ2-3, the complete variable domain reads DAGVTQSPTHLIKTRGQQVTLRCSPKSGHDTVSWYQQALGQGPQFIFQYYEEEERQRGNFPDRFSGHQFPNYSSELNVNALLLGDSALYLCASSLGRGLSTDTQYFGPGTRLTVL.

This clonotype came up many times. The rearrangement links TRBV27 to TRBJ2-1, with 13 bases lining up with TRBD2. This CDR3 has 16 residues. The V gene end was trimmed by 0 bases and the J gene end by 8 bases; junction bases not matched to a gene: 4. Germline CDR1 MNHEY, CDR2 SMNVEV (reference sequence). The CDR3 DNA reads TGTGCCAGCAGTTTATCGGGGACTAGCGGGACGTATGAGCAGTTCTTC. This sequence encodes CASSLSGTSGTYEQFF.

Many counts were recorded for this clonotype. The chain carries TRBV20-1 and TRBJ1-5; D perhaps matches TRBD1 (6 bases). Trimming removed 5 bases from V and 4 bases from J, with 15 bases in between. The CDR3 is made up of 14 amino acids. Per the germline V gene, CDR1 is DFQATT and CDR2 is SNEGSKA (reference sequence). CDR3 sequence (DNA): TGCAGTGCTCGAGGGGGAGTCCAAAATCAGCCCCAGCATTTT. Its protein product is CSARGGVQNQPQHF.

Many counts were recorded for this clonotype. This rearrangement joins TRBV28 to TRBJ2-7; D might be TRBD1 (5 bases). V lost 5 bases to trimming and J lost 5 bases, with 7 bases between them. This CDR3 contains 11 residues. Per germline, CDR1 MDHEN and CDR2 SYDVKM. The CDR3 loop is CASSIGDEQYF. The CDR3 DNA is TGTGCCAGCAGTATAGGGGACGAGCAGTACTTC.

This clonotype was picked up a small number of times. This chain connects TRBV20-1 to TRBJ2-1; TRBD1 might be the D (5 bases). Germline CDR1 and CDR2: DFQATT and SNEGSKA (reference sequence). The CDR3 is 13 residues long. CDR3 nucleotide sequence: TGCAGCGTACAGGTTAGCTCCTACAATGAGCAGTTCTTC. It translates to CSVQVSSYNEQFF.

This clonotype was seen repeatedly, ten times or more. V and J are TRBV29-1 and TRBJ2-7, with D maybe TRBD2 (5 bases). The CDR3 contains 14 residues. V shed 2 bases and J shed 5 bases, with 16 bases lying between them. From germline, CDR1 is SQVTM and CDR2 ANQGSEA. The CDR3 nucleotides read TGCAGCGTTGAAATCGGGGTGCTAGCCAACGAGCAGTACTTC. Translation gives CSVEIGVLANEQYF.

This clonotype was counted ten times or more. Germline is not matched at one junction end, which may reflect a read error. This chain links TRBV28 with TRBJ1-5; D possibly corresponds to TRBD1 (5 bases). The CDR3 runs 16 residues. The germline gives CDR1 MDHEN, CDR2 SYDVKM. DNA of the CDR3: TGTGCCAGCAGTTTTCGTAGACAGAGACTCAATCAGCCCCAGAATTTT. Residues: CASSFRRQRLNQPQNF.

At least ten counts were recorded for this clonotype. The J gene is TRBJ1-1, the V gene TRBV5-6; D is undetermined. The germline gives CDR1 SGHDT, CDR2 YYEEEE. V lost 0 bases, J lost 1 base, and 7 bases lay in between. CDR3 length: 14 residues. The CDR3 sequence: CASSLEPGNTEAFF. In DNA form, the CDR3 reads TGTGCCAGCAGCTTGGAGCCAGGGAACACTGAAGCTTTCTTT.